This T cell receptor (beta chain) was profiled in a study of blood T cell repertoires in COVID-19 (dated by TCRdb to 2020 to 2021). For the wider study: The collaborator samples originated in the United States, Italy and Spain and spanned the acute and convalescent phases of COVID-19. The prospective study material was composed of cDNA or gDNA derived from T cells, B-cell-depleted T cells, or PBMCs. Subjects who had been exposed to COVID-19, were actively infected with it, or had recovered from it provided the deeply sampled blood TCRbeta repertoires that made up the dataset. The repertoires were released in a freely available public database meant as a resource for research on the immune response to SARS-CoV-2. The samples were drawn from the first 160 participants of the ongoing ImmuneRACE study and from 1,200 or so subjects provided by 6 global collaborators. The sample metadata nearly always contained a de-identified subject ID, COVID-19 status, age in years and sex. HLA class I and class II types, where available, came from metadata supplied by the sample provider rather than from assay-based typing. What the study reported, not specific to this receptor: How much clinical and demographic metadata was included differed by source and by participant, and the metadata was provided uncurated.

TCRbeta CDR3 regions were amplified from genomic DNA by means of the immunoSEQ Assay, a bias-controlled multiplex PCR. As for how the authors treated the data: The number of nucleated cells in each sample was estimated by amplification of reference gene primers within the assay. To quantify the absolute abundance of each unique TCRbeta CDR3 rearrangement, sequence reads were collapsed and filtered. For each sample, productive Simpson clonality was calculated as the square root of Simpson's diversity index across productive rearrangements. Not all clones reach the TCRdb copy of this immuneACCESS table, which keeps in-frame sequences only. Checked studies attribute under half of the gap to unresolved V genes and leave the rest unexplained. That table furnishes V, J and clone size, whereas the DNA furnished D and trimming. The sample table contains just under 250,000 clones; only one count was recorded for roughly 90% of them. Over 4% of the sample is in the top ten clones.

The germline V gene supplies CDR1 SGHTA and CDR2 FQGTGA. The germline V and J ends show losses of 0 bases and 4 bases respectively, and no gene match explains 11 bases of the junction. The CDR3, cysteine through phenylalanine, is 17 amino acids long. The DNA shown is the 51-base CDR3, in frame from base 1. The sample holds one count of this clone. Its binding antigen is unknown. Nothing much larger sits one base from this clone, and base qualities are not available. Participants in the prospective study were aged roughly 18 to 95 years, lived in 24 United States geographic areas, and enrolled through a virtual design. Cohort assignment in the prospective study relied on participant-reported clinical history from a screening survey and a study questionnaire. Recovered participants in ImmuneRACE Cohort 3 were defined as having two consecutive negative NP/OP PCR tests, clearance from a healthcare professional, or resolution of symptoms. Each participant in the prospective study had whole blood, serum and a nasopharyngeal or oropharyngeal swab collected by mobile phlebotomists. Additional blood draws and questionnaires over a roughly two-month period could optionally be provided by prospective study participants. Blood samples from the prospective study were shipped frozen or at room temperature prior to DNA extraction.

The sequenced sample consisted of PBMCs or T cells enriched from blood (not recorded which). The chain is assembled from TRBV7-3 and TRBJ1-1; the junction holds 7 bases that match TRBD1. The receptor comes from a woman in her 30s who had recovered from COVID-19. For the CDR3, the sequence is CASSLTWDRLSGTEAFF. The DNA sequence is as follows: TGTGCCAGCAGCTTAACTTGGGACAGACTATCGGGCACTGAAGCTTTCTTT.